These 3 T cell receptor beta chains share one sample of origin, sequenced in a study of response to subunit inactivated influenza vaccine. One entry per CDR3 protein, called by TCRdb with MiXCR from the RT-PCR reads. This table holds some 600,000 distinct CDR3 sequences, 11% to 15% found once. Sequenced here: PBMCs from blood, sampled 14 days before vaccination. The receptors were gathered from a man aged 45-65 years who received an inactivated influenza vaccine.

This clonotype has only a few counts. This chain links TRBV10-3 with TRBJ2-5, with 9 bases that match TRBD1. V trimming: 6 bases; J trimming: 5 bases; junction bases outside the gene matches: 4. The CDR3 has 13 residues. Germline V gene lookup returns CDR1 ENHRY and CDR2 SYGVKD. CDR3 region: CAISRTGDETQYF. As DNA, the CDR3 is TGTGCCATCAGCCGGACAGGGGACGAGACCCAGTACTTC.

This clonotype appeared many times. The chain recombines TRBV27 with TRBJ2-7, with TRBD1 as a possible D gene (7 bases). Germline V gene data show CDR1 as MNHEY and CDR2 as SMNVEV (reference sequence). V lost 2 bases and J 7 bases, leaving 18 bases between the germline ends. This CDR3 region has 15 residues. The CDR3 is CASSLGAGQFLEQYF. CDR3 bases: TGTGCCAGCAGTTTAGGGGCGGGACAGTTTCTAGAGCAGTACTTC.

The chain combines TRBV12-3 or TRBV12-4 with TRBJ2-7, with D tentatively TRBD1 (6 bases). V lost 2 bases and J 6 bases, leaving 11 bases between the germline ends. This CDR3 contains 13 residues. CDR3 sequence reads: CASSLRAGAEQYF. CDR3 nucleotides: TGTGCCAGCAGTTTACGGGCAGGGGCCGAGCAGTACTTC.